This TCR beta chain was captured in a study of blood T cell repertoires in COVID-19. Looking at the study overall: T cells, B-cell-depleted T cells, or PBMCs provided the cDNA or gDNA that served as material.

Using immunoSEQ multiplex PCR, the repertoire was profiled, and TCRdb retains in-frame clones only, with some absent. Of fewer than 350,000 clones in the sample, approximately 91% were seen once. Germline CDR1 and CDR2: LNHDA and SQIVND (reference sequence). V shed 5 bases and J 10 bases; nucleotides not matched to a gene: 10. The CDR3 extends over 15 amino acids. The V gene is TRBV19, the J gene TRBJ1-6; 8 nucleotides align to TRBD1. This receptor was identified in a woman aged 40 to 50 with acute COVID-19. Sequenced input: PBMCs or T cells enriched from blood (not recorded which). The CDR3 loop is CASSPTGVPPSPLHF. The DNA of the CDR3 is TGTGCCAGTAGTCCGACAGGGGTTCCACCCTCACCCCTCCACTTT.